Listed here is a single T cell receptor beta chain. Amplified TCR beta CDR3 regions came from RNA transcripts. Carried out on the TCR CDR3, a first-round RT-PCR used the HTBI primer set. TCRdb re-derived calls from the multiplex PCR reads in MiXCR, one entry per CDR3 protein. The table includes hundreds of thousands of distinct CDR3 sequences, 15% to 20% detected once. These data come from a study of T cells in Graves' hyperthyroidism and ophthalmopathy. Germline-derived CDR1 and CDR2 are MNHNS and SASEGT. CDR3 length: 15 residues. V was clipped by 7 bases and J by 4 bases; unmatched bases: 7. The sequenced material came from blood. V and J are TRBV6-1 and TRBJ1-6; 7 bases align to TRBD1. This TCR was recovered from a woman between 35 and 50 years old with Graves' ophthalmopathy. The CDR3 DNA follows: TGTGCCAGCACTAAAGCGGGACAGTATAATTCACCCCTCCACTTT. Residues: CASTKAGQYNSPLHF.